Below are 4 T cell receptor beta chains sequenced from a single sample in a study of OX40 agonist ivuxolimab in advanced cancers. Assay: immunoSEQ multiplex PCR; the TCRdb copy retains only in-frame clones and omits some. In the table there are some 67,000 clones, about four fifths of which are singletons. Sequencing was performed on CD4+ or CD8+ T cells sorted from blood, taken in a trial of the OX40 agonist ivuxolimab. Every receptor here comes from an adult with an advanced solid tumor such as melanoma, head and neck, liver or kidney cancer.

This chain connects TRBV5-1 to TRBJ2-5, with TRBD1 as a possible D gene (5 bases). The ends were cut back, 4 bases at V and 1 base at J, with 8 bases in the middle. The CDR3 runs 13 residues. Looked up from germline, CDR1 is SGHRS and CDR2 is YFSETQ. The CDR3 DNA is TGCGCCAGCAGCCGACAGCTCCAAGAGACCCAGTACTTC. Residues: CASSRQLQETQYF.

This clone appeared a single time. The chain employs TRBV6-5 and TRBJ1-5, with D maybe TRBD1 (5 bases). This CDR3 contains 14 residues. With 3 bases removed from V and 5 bases from J, the gap between germline ends came to 11 bases. Per the germline V gene, CDR1 is MNHEY and CDR2 is SVGAGI. The CDR3 loop reads CASSYSRGYQPQHF. The CDR3 region has the DNA TGTGCCAGCAGTTATTCGAGGGGATATCAGCCCCAGCATTTT.

The chain couples TRBV29-1 to TRBJ1-3; the D gene is possibly TRBD1 (5 bases). Germline V lookup: CDR1 SQVTM, CDR2 ANQGSEA. V was cut by 7 bases and J by 0 bases, with 10 bases left in between. The CDR3 runs to 13 residues. CDR3 protein: CSGQDNSGNTIYF. DNA for the CDR3: TGCAGCGGGCAGGACAACTCTGGAAACACCATATATTTT.

This clone was seen a handful of times. This rearrangement joins TRBV14 to TRBJ2-2; D is unclear. V was pared by 1 base and J by 3 bases, with 6 bases between. This CDR3 has 14 amino acids. Germline V gives CDR1 SGHDN, CDR2 FVKESK. CDR3 bases: TGTGCCAGCAGCCAAGGATCCTACACCGGGGAGCTGTTTTTT. Encoded protein: CASSQGSYTGELFF.